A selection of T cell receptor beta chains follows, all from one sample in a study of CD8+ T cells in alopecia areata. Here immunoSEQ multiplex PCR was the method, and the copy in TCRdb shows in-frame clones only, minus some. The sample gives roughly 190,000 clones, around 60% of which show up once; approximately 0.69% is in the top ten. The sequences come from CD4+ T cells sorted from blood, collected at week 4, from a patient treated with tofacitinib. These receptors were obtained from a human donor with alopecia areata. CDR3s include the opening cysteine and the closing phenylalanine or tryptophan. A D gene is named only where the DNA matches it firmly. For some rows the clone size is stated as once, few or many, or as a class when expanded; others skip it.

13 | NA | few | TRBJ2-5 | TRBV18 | CASSLVSQETQYF | TGTGCCAGCTCACTGGTGTCGCAAGAGACCCAGTACTTC
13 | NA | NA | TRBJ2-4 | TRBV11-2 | CASNLDRQNIQYF | TGTGCCAGCAACTTAGACCGACAGAACATTCAGTACTTC
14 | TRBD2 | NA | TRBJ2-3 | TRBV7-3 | CASSLMRGGDTQYF | TGTGCCAGCAGCTTAATGCGCGGGGGAGATACGCAGTATTTT
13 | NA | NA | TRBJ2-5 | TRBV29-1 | CSAQGPPGETQYF | TGCAGCGCGCAGGGGCCCCCGGGAGAGACCCAGTACTTC
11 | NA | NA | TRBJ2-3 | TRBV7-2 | CASSIQGTQYF | TGTGCCAGCAGCATCCAGGGTACGCAGTATTTT
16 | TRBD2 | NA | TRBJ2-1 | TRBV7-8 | CASSWGLGLAGSGYFF | TGTGCCAGCAGCTGGGGGCTGGGACTAGCGGGATCGGGATATTTCTTC
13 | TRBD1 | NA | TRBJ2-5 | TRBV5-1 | CASSEQGILTQYF | TGCGCCAGCAGCGAACAGGGGATTTTGACCCAGTACTTC
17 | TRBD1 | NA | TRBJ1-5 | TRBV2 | CASSEGTGTGRNQPQHF | TGTGCCAGCAGTGAAGGGACAGGGACAGGCCGAAATCAGCCCCAGCATTTT
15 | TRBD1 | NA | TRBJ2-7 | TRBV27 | CASSRPGQGIHEQYF | TGTGCCAGCAGTCGCCCGGGACAGGGGATTCACGAGCAGTACTTC
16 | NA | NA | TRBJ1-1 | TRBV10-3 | CAISDRLRQQRNEAFF | TGTGCCATCAGTGACCGTTTGAGGCAGCAGCGCAATGAAGCTTTCTTT
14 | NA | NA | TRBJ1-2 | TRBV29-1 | CSVEGDGGHYGYTF | TGCAGCGTTGAAGGAGACGGAGGCCACTATGGCTACACCTTC
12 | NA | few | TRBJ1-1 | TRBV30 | CAWRRRNTEAFF | TGTGCCTGGAGGCGAAGGAACACTGAAGCTTTCTTT
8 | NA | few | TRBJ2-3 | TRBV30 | CARSTQYF | TGTGCCCGGAGTACGCAGTATTTT
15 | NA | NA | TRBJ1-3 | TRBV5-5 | CASSLDRGSRYTIYF | TGTGCCAGCAGCTTGGACAGAGGCTCGAGGTACACCATATATTTT
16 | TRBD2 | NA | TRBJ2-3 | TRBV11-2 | CASSLVAGGPTDTQYF | TGTGCCAGCAGCTTAGTAGCGGGAGGGCCAACAGATACGCAGTATTTT
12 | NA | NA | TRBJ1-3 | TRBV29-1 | CSVGSSGNTIYF | TGCAGCGTGGGATCCTCTGGAAACACCATATATTTT
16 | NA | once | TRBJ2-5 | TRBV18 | CASSPPGTQLLETQYF | TGTGCCAGCTCACCCCCGGGGACACAACTTCTGGAGACCCAGTACTTC
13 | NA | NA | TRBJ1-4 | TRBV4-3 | CASSQDHGEKLFF | TGCGCCAGCAGCCAAGACCACGGGGAAAAACTGTTTTTT
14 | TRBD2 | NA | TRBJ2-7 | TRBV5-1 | CASSSGTSGLEQYF | TGCGCCAGCAGCTCCGGGACTAGCGGTTTGGAGCAGTACTTC
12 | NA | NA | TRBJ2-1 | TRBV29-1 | CSVVSSGNEQFF | TGCAGCGTTGTATCGTCGGGCAATGAGCAGTTCTTC
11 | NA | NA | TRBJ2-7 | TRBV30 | CAWSGEGEQYF | TGTGCCTGGAGTGGGGAAGGCGAGCAGTACTTC
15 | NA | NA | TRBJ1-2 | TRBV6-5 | CASSTRAGYYYGYTF | TGTGCCAGCAGTACCAGAGCGGGTTATTACTATGGCTACACCTTC
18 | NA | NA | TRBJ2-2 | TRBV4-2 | CASSQGGNQQAGTGELFF | TGTGCCAGCAGCCAAGGGGGGAACCAGCAGGCGGGCACCGGGGAGCTGTTTTTT
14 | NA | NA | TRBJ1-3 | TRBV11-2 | CASSLINSGNTIYF | TGTGCCAGCAGCTTAATCAACTCTGGAAACACCATATATTTT